This TCR beta chain originates from a study of regulatory T cells in long-lasting Graves disease. Library construction for TCR beta used iRepertoire HTBI primers and Arm-PCR of CDR3 regions. From the multiplex PCR reads, TCRdb called clonotypes with MiXCR, one entry per CDR3 protein. The sample holds about 500,000 distinct CDR3 sequences, around 15% seen once. Time point described: newly diagnosed GD, antithyroid drugs for less than 3 months. The TCR library used RNA extracted from PBMCs. This clonotype was recorded a few times. V was cut by 6 bases and J by 4 bases, with 12 bases left in between. Germline V CDR1 and CDR2: WSHSY, SAAADI. This CDR3 contains 13 residues. These sequences were also reported in another study, on T cells in Graves' hyperthyroidism and ophthalmopathy.

V is TRBV10-2 and J is TRBJ1-1; D is uncertain. The material sequenced was peripheral blood mononuclear cells (PBMCs), taken at new diagnosis, from a patient treated with antithyroid drugs. This clonotype was obtained from a man aged 35 to 55 with Graves disease. CDR3 DNA: TGCGCCAGCAGATCTATGGGAGGCACTGAAGCTTTCTTT. Its translation is CASRSMGGTEAFF.